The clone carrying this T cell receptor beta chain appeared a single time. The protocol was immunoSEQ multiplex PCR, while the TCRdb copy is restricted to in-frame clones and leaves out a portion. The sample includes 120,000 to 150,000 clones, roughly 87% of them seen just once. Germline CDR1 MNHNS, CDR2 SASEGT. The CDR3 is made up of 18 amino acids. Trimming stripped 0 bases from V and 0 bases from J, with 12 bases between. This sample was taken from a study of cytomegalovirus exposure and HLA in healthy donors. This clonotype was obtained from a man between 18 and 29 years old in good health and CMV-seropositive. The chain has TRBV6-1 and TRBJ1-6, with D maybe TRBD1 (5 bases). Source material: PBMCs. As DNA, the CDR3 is TGTGCCAGCAGTGAAGCGTGGAGACAGAGCTCCTATAATTCACCCCTCCACTTT. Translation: CASSEAWRQSSYNSPLHF.